Below are 15 T cell receptor beta chains sequenced from a single sample in a study of early T cells in non-severe SARS-CoV-2 infection. TCRdb analysed the 5' RACE reads with MiXCR anew, one entry per CDR3 protein. The sample has under 30,000 distinct CDR3 sequences; about 5.5% are singletons. The sample consisted of whole blood. These receptors originate from an adult who was a healthcare worker with PCR-confirmed SARS-CoV-2 infection or an uninfected control (not recorded which).

This clonotype was counted at least ten times. CDR3 sequence: CASSLVGNEAYNEQFF. The CDR3 nucleotides read TGTGCCAGCAGCTTAGTAGGGAACGAAGCCTACAATGAGCAGTTCTTC. V is TRBV11-2 and J is TRBJ2-1; D is uncertain. V dropped 1 base and J dropped 2 bases, with 12 bases sitting between them. Germline V gene data show CDR1 as SGHAT and CDR2 as FQNNGV. The CDR3 has 16 amino acids.

By share, this clonotype ranks as medium-sized. The chain couples TRBV28 to TRBJ2-3, with 10 bases lining up with TRBD2. Germline lookup yields CDR1 MDHEN and CDR2 SYDVKM. The J segment lost 4 bases and the V segment lost 6 bases, leaving 7 bases of the junction unmatched. This CDR3 contains 15 residues. CDR3 nucleotide sequence: TGTGCCAGCAGCACTCTAGCGGGGGCCCCAGATACGCAGTATTTT. It yields the protein CASSTLAGAPDTQYF.

This clonotype was seen repeatedly, ten times or more. This chain uses TRBV27 with TRBJ1-5; D not certain. This CDR3 spans 15 amino acids. The V and J ends lost 7 bases and 1 base respectively, with 14 bases between them. Germline CDR1 reads MNHEY; CDR2 reads SMNVEV (reference sequence). CDR3 in amino acids: CASNSVPGSNQPQHF. Here the CDR3 DNA reads TGTGCCAGCAACTCCGTGCCTGGGAGCAATCAGCCCCAGCATTTT.

V usage is TRBV7-6 and J usage is TRBJ2-5, with D uncertain. Trimming removed 5 bases from V and 2 bases from J, with 12 bases in between. The CDR3 runs 14 residues. Per germline, CDR1 SGHVS and CDR2 FNYEAQ. CDR3 nucleotides: TGTGCCAGCAGCGCAGACTCGATACAAGAGACCCAGTACTTC. Its protein product is CASSADSIQETQYF. Looking up the rest from reference TRBV7-6 and TRBJ2-5 gives the full variable domain: GAGVSQSPRYKVTKRGQDVALRCDPISGHVSLYWYRQALGQGPEFLTYFNYEAQQDKSGLPNDRFSAERPEGSISTLTIQRTEQRDSAMYRCASSADSIQETQYFGPGTRLLVL.

In this sample, this clonotype turned up many times. The chain is built from TRBV2 and TRBJ2-3, with no clear D. The V end lost 7 bases, the J end lost 1 base, and 15 bases lay between the germline ends. CDR1 is SNHLY and CDR2 is FYNNEI in the germline V gene. CDR3 size: 15 residues. This CDR3 is CASMNPRGGTDTQYF. CDR3 DNA sequence: TGTGCCAGCATGAATCCCCGTGGGGGCACAGATACGCAGTATTTT.

This clonotype has a count of ten or more. The chain has TRBV20-1 and TRBJ2-7; D possibly corresponds to TRBD2 (5 bases). Trimming pared 5 bases from V and 0 bases from J, leaving 29 bases between. CDR3 length: 19 residues. Germline CDR1 is DFQATT and CDR2 is SNEGSKA (reference sequence). The CDR3 region is CSASPTFPRSGLPSYEQYF. The CDR3 DNA sequence: TGCAGTGCTTCCCCCACATTTCCTAGGTCGGGATTACCCTCCTACGAGCAGTACTTC.

In this sample, this clonotype turned up many times. This chain links TRBV5-4 with TRBJ2-3; 9 bases line up with TRBD1. The CDR3 sequence is 16 residues long. Looked up from germline, CDR1 is SGHNT and CDR2 is YYREEE (reference sequence). With V trimmed by 4 bases and J by 4 bases, 10 bases remained unmatched. The CDR3 sequence: CASSRKQGASSDTQYF. The CDR3, as DNA: TGTGCCAGCAGCCGAAAACAGGGGGCATCGTCAGATACGCAGTATTTT.

This clonotype was seen at least ten times. This chain uses TRBV10-1 with TRBJ2-7, with D perhaps TRBD1 or TRBD2 (5 bases each). Germline V gene lookup returns CDR1 WNHNN and CDR2 SYGVQD (reference sequence). The V gene lost 6 bases and the J gene lost 2 bases, with 11 bases spanning the gap. This CDR3 comprises 13 residues. CDR3 bases: TGCGCCAGCAGCCCCGGGACGGCCTACGAGCAGTACTTC. Amino acid sequence: CASSPGTAYEQYF.

The V and J genes are TRBV6-2 or TRBV6-3 and TRBJ2-2; no reliable D call. V lost 5 bases and J 7 bases, leaving 8 bases between the germline ends. The CDR3 extends over 12 amino acids. The germline CDR1 and CDR2 sequences are MNHEY and SVGEGT. The CDR3 spells CASSRAGGELFF. Written as DNA, the CDR3 is TGTGCCAGCAGTCGGGCAGGCGGGGAGCTGTTTTTT.

This clonotype has a handful of counts. The chain recombines TRBV7-9 with TRBJ2-5; 12 positions agree with TRBD2. The CDR3 has 16 residues. The ends lost 5 bases at V and 3 bases at J; junction bases unmatched: 7. CDR1 and CDR2 (germline): SEHNR, FQNEAQ (reference sequence). This CDR3 is CASSLGTSGLEETQYF. The CDR3 DNA reads as TGTGCCAGCAGCCTAGGGACTAGCGGGCTTGAAGAGACCCAGTACTTC.

This clonotype occurred a few times. The chain links TRBV6-2 or TRBV6-3 to TRBJ2-1, with a weak D call TRBD2 (6 bases). In germline, CDR1 is MNHEY, CDR2 SVGEGT. This CDR3 contains 15 residues. Trimming shortened V by 6 bases and J by 7 bases, and 19 bases separated the two germline ends. The DNA for the CDR3 is TGTGCCAGCAGCCCTATCAGACTAGATAGGAATGAGCAGTTCTTC. Translation gives CASSPIRLDRNEQFF.

This clonotype showed up many times. This sequence joins TRBV7-2 and TRBJ2-3; 7 nucleotides agree with TRBD1. V lost 4 bases, J lost 0 bases, and 4 bases stayed unmatched. This CDR3 has 15 amino acids. Germline values: CDR1 SGHTA, CDR2 FQGNSA. CDR3 residues: CASSSDRASTDTQYF. The CDR3 bases are TGTGCCAGCAGCTCAGACAGGGCTAGCACAGATACGCAGTATTTT.

At least ten counts were recorded for this clonotype. The CDR3 nucleotides are TGTGCCAGCACTGGACTAGCGGGGACTGATACGCAGTATTTT. It codes for CASTGLAGTDTQYF. The chain couples TRBV7-2 to TRBJ2-3; TRBD2 agrees at 12 bases. This CDR3 region has 14 residues. Unmatched junction bases numbered 5, after V lost 7 bases and J lost 6 bases. In germline, CDR1 is SGHTA, CDR2 FQGNSA.

There are a few counts of this clonotype. V and J are TRBV6-1 and TRBJ2-3; 15 bases are shared with TRBD2. Germline assignment: CDR1 MNHNS and CDR2 SASEGT. The J segment lost 3 bases and the V segment lost 4 bases, leaving 2 bases of the junction unmatched. The CDR3 runs to 16 residues. CDR3 in DNA: TGTGCCAGCAGTGGGACTAGCGGGAGGGGGACAGATACGCAGTATTTT. The encoded protein is CASSGTSGRGTDTQYF.

By its share, this clonotype is medium-sized (0.01 to 0.1%). V is TRBV11-2 and J is TRBJ1-2; no firm D call. Germline V gives CDR1 SGHAT, CDR2 FQNNGV. This CDR3 has 11 amino acids. V lost 1 base to trimming and J lost 4 bases, with 1 base between them. The CDR3 sequence: CASSLGYGYTF. CDR3 coding DNA: TGTGCCAGCAGCTTAGGCTATGGCTACACCTTC.